This is a list of T cell receptor beta chains from one sample in a study of radiotherapy plus CTLA-4 blockade in lung cancer. Using immunoSEQ multiplex PCR, the repertoire was profiled, and TCRdb retains in-frame clones only, with some absent. The sample has under 55,000 clones; approximately 78% are singletons. Sequencing used peripheral blood, obtained from a patient treated with radiotherapy plus ipilimumab. The source is a human donor with non-small cell lung cancer who had stable disease on radiotherapy plus ipilimumab. The CDR3 runs from the conserved cysteine through the conserved F or W. The order of the fields is clone size, D gene, J gene, V gene, CDR3 protein, CDR3 DNA. A D gene is named only where the DNA matches it firmly. Some rows have no size entry. The others give once, few or many, or a class for an expanded clone.

>once|-|TRBJ2-5|TRBV11-2
CASSPGERETQYF
TGTGCCAGCAGCCCGGGAGAACGTGAGACCCAGTACTTC
>-|-|TRBJ2-7|TRBV28
CASRADSPGRGEQYF
TGTGCCAGCAGAGCGGACAGCCCCGGTCGGGGCGAGCAGTACTTC
>-|TRBD2|TRBJ2-5|TRBV7-2
CASSLAGGEHQTQYF
TGTGCCAGCAGCTTAGCGGGAGGGGAACACCAGACCCAGTACTTC
>-|-|TRBJ1-1|TRBV6-6
CASGDSPTLPEAFF
TGTGCCAGCGGAGACAGTCCCACGCTTCCTGAAGCTTTCTTT
>-|-|TRBJ1-2|TRBV6-6
CASTPQGQLYGYTF
TGTGCCAGCACCCCCCAGGGGCAACTCTATGGCTACACCTTC
>-|TRBD2|TRBJ2-1|TRBV4-3
CASSQALAGGDEQFF
TGCGCCAGCAGCCAGGCCCTAGCGGGAGGCGATGAGCAGTTCTTC
>once|TRBD1|TRBJ2-5|TRBV4-1
CASSRTETGTGPQETQYF
TGCGCCAGCAGCCGGACCGAGACCGGGACAGGGCCTCAAGAGACCCAGTACTTC
>-|TRBD1|TRBJ1-2|TRBV19
CASSIQFPGQGRLGPNYGYTF
TGTGCCAGTAGTATTCAGTTCCCGGGACAGGGGCGCCTAGGACCTAACTATGGCTACACCTTC
>-|TRBD2|TRBJ2-7|TRBV7-2
CASSLGLAGGSYYEQYF
TGTGCCAGCAGCTTAGGTCTAGCGGGAGGGTCCTACTACGAGCAGTACTTC
>-|TRBD1|TRBJ1-2|TRBV28
CASSSTGTGVTGYTF
TGTGCCAGCAGTTCTACCGGGACAGGGGTAACTGGCTACACCTTC
>-|-|TRBJ2-3|TRBV27
CASSRHDRPDTQYF
TGTGCCAGCAGTAGACATGACAGGCCAGATACGCAGTATTTT
>few|-|TRBJ2-1|TRBV30
CAWRGAQNGGPYNEQFF
TGTGCCTGGAGGGGGGCCCAAAACGGTGGGCCCTACAATGAGCAGTTCTTC
>-|-|TRBJ2-7|TRBV6-5
CASSPLSGFNYEQYF
TGTGCCAGCAGTCCACTTTCAGGGTTTAACTACGAGCAGTACTTC
>-|TRBD2|TRBJ2-1|TRBV14
CASSRMDLAGGKGLGRYYNEQFF
TGTGCCAGCAGCCGAATGGACTTAGCGGGAGGCAAGGGGTTAGGTCGCTATTACAATGAGCAGTTCTTC
>-|TRBD1|TRBJ1-5|TRBV7-2
CASSSTGNSNQPQHF
TGTGCCAGCAGCTCGACAGGGAATAGCAATCAGCCCCAGCATTTT
>-|-|TRBJ2-7|TRBV7-8
CASSLAVPYHYEQYF
TGTGCCAGCAGCTTAGCGGTCCCCTACCACTACGAGCAGTACTTC
>-|TRBD2|TRBJ2-1|TRBV15
CATSGRGPGRVLAGVYNEQFF
TGTGCCACCAGCGGAAGAGGGCCAGGTCGGGTCCTTGCGGGAGTGTACAATGAGCAGTTCTTC
>-|TRBD2|TRBJ2-3|TRBV18
CASSPFMTSDIRADTQYF
TGTGCCAGCTCCCCGTTTATGACTAGCGACATTCGGGCAGATACGCAGTATTTT
>-|TRBD2|TRBJ2-7|TRBV7-9
CASSNVDSGAGGRYEQYF
TGTGCCAGCAGCAACGTAGATTCAGGGGCGGGAGGAAGGTACGAGCAGTACTTC
>-|-|TRBJ2-7|TRBV6-6
CASSYTTRHEQYF
TGTGCCAGCAGTTACACCACTAGGCACGAGCAGTACTTC
>-|-|TRBJ2-7|TRBV7-2
CASSFDRLSYEQYF
TGTGCCAGCAGCTTCGACAGGCTCTCCTACGAGCAGTACTTC
>-|-|TRBJ1-1|TRBV6-1
CASSEGVGGEAFF
TGTGCCAGCAGTGAAGGGGTAGGGGGTGAAGCTTTCTTT
>-|-|TRBJ1-4|TRBV18
CASSPGGTHEKLFF
TGTGCCAGCTCACCAGGAGGAACTCATGAAAAACTGTTTTTT
>-|-|TRBJ2-5|TRBV7-2
CASSKGDSPKETQYF
TGTGCCAGCAGCAAAGGGGACTCACCCAAAGAGACCCAGTACTTC
>-|TRBD1|TRBJ1-2|TRBV28
CASIRRGTGGYTF
TGTGCCAGCATCCGCAGGGGGACCGGTGGCTACACCTTC
>-|TRBD1|TRBJ2-1|TRBV18
CASSPRVGDRDYNEQFF
TGTGCCAGCTCACCTCGTGTTGGGGACAGGGACTACAATGAGCAGTTCTTC
>once|TRBD2|TRBJ2-5|TRBV28
CASSPALAGGLVETQYF
TGTGCCAGCAGTCCTGCCCTAGCGGGAGGGCTTGTAGAGACCCAGTACTTC
>-|-|TRBJ1-2|TRBV5-1
CASSLAVPGWVYGYTF
TGCGCCAGCAGCTTGGCGGTCCCAGGGTGGGTCTATGGCTACACCTTC
>-|-|TRBJ2-7|TRBV27
CASSLGQTSYEQYF
TGTGCCAGCAGTTTAGGACAGACCTCCTACGAGCAGTACTTC
>-|TRBD2|TRBJ2-2|TRBV4-1
CASRGTGGTGELFF
TGCGCCAGCAGGGGAACGGGAGGGACCGGGGAGCTGTTTTTT
>-|-|TRBJ2-7|TRBV10-3
CAISFSGAAYEQYF
TGTGCCATCAGTTTTTCAGGGGCGGCCTACGAGCAGTACTTC
>-|-|TRBJ1-2|TRBV6-5
CASSYLADYGYTF
TGTGCCAGCAGTTATCTGGCGGACTATGGCTACACCTTC
>-|TRBD1|TRBJ1-1|TRBV5-1
CASSPTGGGGTEAFF
TGCGCCAGCAGCCCGACAGGGGGCGGGGGAACTGAAGCTTTCTTT
>-|TRBD1|TRBJ1-2|TRBV7-9
CASSFNPGQGGIYGYTF
TGTGCCAGCAGCTTCAACCCCGGACAGGGGGGGATCTATGGCTACACCTTC
>-|-|TRBJ1-4|TRBV27
CASSAIGEKLFF
TGTGCCAGCTCTGCAATCGGGGAAAAACTGTTTTTT
>-|TRBD1|TRBJ1-5|TRBV27
CASSSGTGPNQPQHF
TGTGCCAGCAGTTCCGGGACAGGGCCAAATCAGCCCCAGCATTTT
>-|-|TRBJ2-1|TRBV9
CASSVEVGYNEQFF
TGTGCCAGCAGCGTGGAGGTAGGGTACAATGAGCAGTTCTTC
>once|TRBD1|TRBJ2-7|TRBV7-2
CASSFVGQGYEQYF
TGTGCCAGCAGCTTTGTAGGACAGGGCTACGAGCAGTACTTC
>-|TRBD2|TRBJ2-7|TRBV30
CAWSPDSLAGYEQYF
TGTGCCTGGAGTCCCGACTCGCTAGCGGGCTACGAGCAGTACTTC
>once|-|TRBJ2-7|TRBV28
CASSPVRFEQYF
TGTGCCAGCAGCCCCGTCCGATTCGAGCAGTACTTC
>-|-|TRBJ1-4|TRBV28
CASTPNRIEKLFF
TGTGCCAGCACCCCGAACAGAATTGAAAAACTGTTTTTT
>-|-|TRBJ1-5|TRBV4-2
CASSLDGQGDQPQHF
TGTGCCAGCAGCTTGGATGGGCAGGGCGATCAGCCCCAGCATTTT
>-|-|TRBJ1-1|TRBV6-5
CASSYEPGVTEAFF
TGTGCCAGCAGTTACGAGCCGGGGGTCACTGAAGCTTTCTTT
>-|-|TRBJ2-6|TRBV4-3
CASSPTAMRANVLTF
TGCGCCAGCAGCCCGACAGCCATGCGGGCCAACGTCCTGACTTTC
>few|-|TRBJ2-2|TRBV4-3
CASSQDREEFDTGELFF
TGCGCCAGCAGCCAAGATAGGGAGGAGTTTGACACCGGGGAGCTGTTTTTT
>-|-|TRBJ2-7|TRBV11-2
CASSLLPDSYEQYF
TGTGCCAGCAGCTTATTGCCGGACTCCTACGAGCAGTACTTC
>-|TRBD2|TRBJ2-5|TRBV7-2
CASSGVGTSIGETQYF
TGTGCCAGCAGCGGAGTGGGGACTAGCATCGGAGAGACCCAGTACTTC
>-|TRBD1|TRBJ2-2|TRBV19
CASSIGQANTGELFF
TGTGCCAGTAGTATTGGACAGGCGAACACCGGGGAGCTGTTTTTT